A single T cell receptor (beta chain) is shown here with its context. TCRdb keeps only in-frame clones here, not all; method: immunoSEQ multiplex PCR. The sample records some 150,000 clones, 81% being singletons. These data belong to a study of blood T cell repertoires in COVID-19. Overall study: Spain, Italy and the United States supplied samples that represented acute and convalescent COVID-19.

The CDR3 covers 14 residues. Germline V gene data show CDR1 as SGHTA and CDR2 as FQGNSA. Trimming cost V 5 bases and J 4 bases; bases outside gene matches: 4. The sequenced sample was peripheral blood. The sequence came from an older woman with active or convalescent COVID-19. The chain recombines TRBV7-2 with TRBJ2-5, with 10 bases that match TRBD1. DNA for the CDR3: TGTGCCAGCAGCGACAGGGGGCTGGGAGAGACCCAGTACTTC. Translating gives CASSDRGLGETQYF.